The 21 T cell receptor beta chains below all came from one sample that was sequenced in a study of OX40 agonist ivuxolimab in advanced cancers. This table comes from immunoSEQ multiplex PCR, and its TCRdb copy is limited to in-frame clones, with some not included. The data contain about 60,000 clones, 85% to 90% of them seen just once; the ten biggest clones take up approximately 2%. The material sequenced was CD4+ or CD8+ T cells sorted from blood, taken in a trial of the OX40 agonist ivuxolimab. The source is an adult with an advanced solid tumor such as melanoma, head and neck, liver or kidney cancer.

V and J are TRBV14 and TRBJ2-6; D is uncertain. This CDR3 has 15 amino acids. Trimming stripped 1 base from V and 6 bases from J, with 10 bases between. Germline CDR1 and CDR2: SGHDN and FVKESK. The CDR3 region has the DNA TGTGCCAGCAGCCAAGCACACTATGAGGCCAACGTCCTGACTTTC. Protein sequence: CASSQAHYEANVLTF.

The J gene is TRBJ1-1, the V gene TRBV19; the D is unclear. Germline-derived CDR1 and CDR2 are LNHDA and SQIVND (reference sequence). This CDR3 contains 13 residues. Trimming cost V 7 bases and J 0 bases, with 9 bases left between them. The CDR3 loop reads CASTETVNTEAFF. Written as DNA, the CDR3 is TGTGCCAGTACCGAGACGGTGAACACTGAAGCTTTCTTT.

This rearrangement joins TRBV7-2 to TRBJ1-2; TRBD1 matches at 9 bases. This CDR3 has 14 amino acids. The J segment lost 5 bases and the V segment lost 5 bases, leaving 6 bases of the junction unmatched. Germline loops: CDR1 SGHTA, CDR2 FQGNSA. The CDR3 here is CASSTGTGSYGYTF. As DNA, the CDR3 is TGTGCCAGCAGCACCGGGACAGGGTCGTATGGCTACACCTTC. The full variable domain, its missing parts supplied by reference TRBV7-2 and TRBJ1-2, is GAGVSQSPSNKVTEKGKDVELRCDPISGHTALYWYRQSLGQGLEFLIYFQGNSAPDKSGLPSDRFSAERTGGSVSTLTIQRTQQEDSAVYLCASSTGTGSYGYTFGSGTRLTVV.

The genes are TRBV2 and TRBJ1-2; D not certain. Germline CDR1 is SNHLY and CDR2 is FYNNEI. The CDR3 is 13 residues long. Trimming left V 2 bases short and J 7 bases short, with 11 bases between. CDR3 in DNA: TGTGCCAGCAGTGAAAGTGGGGTTCTTGGCTACACCTTC. This codes for CASSESGVLGYTF. Variable domain in full (rest from reference TRBV2 and TRBJ1-2): EPEVTQTPSHQVTQMGQEVILRCVPISNHLYFYWYRQILGQKVEFLVSFYNNEISEKSEIFDDQFSVERPDGSNFTLKIRSTKLEDSAMYFCASSESGVLGYTFGSGTRLTVV.

V and J are TRBV6-5 and TRBJ2-6; tentatively, D is TRBD1 (5 bases). The CDR3 length is 13 residues. From germline, CDR1 is MNHEY and CDR2 SVGAGI. The germline V and J ends were trimmed by 6 bases and 6 bases, with 9 bases remaining between them. The CDR3 DNA is TGTGCCAGCAGCCTCGGACAGGCCAACGTCCTGACTTTC. This codes for CASSLGQANVLTF.

CDR3 bases: TGTGCCAGCAGGCCGCCGGCCCCGAGCTCCTACGAGCAGTACTTC. It specifies CASRPPAPSSYEQYF. This sequence joins TRBV6-5 and TRBJ2-7; no definite D call. V lost 6 bases, J lost 0 bases, and 15 bases lay in between. This CDR3 is 15 amino acids long. Germline loops: CDR1 MNHEY, CDR2 SVGAGI.

The V and J genes are TRBV18 and TRBJ1-2; 10 nucleotides line up with TRBD1. V lost 4 bases and J lost 6; bases outside the gene matches: 8. From germline, CDR1 is KGHSH and CDR2 LQKENI. The CDR3 spans 15 residues. CDR3 sequence reads: CASSLTRDRGNGYTF. The CDR3 coding sequence is TGTGCCAGCTCACTCACTCGGGACAGGGGTAATGGCTACACCTTC.

V gene TRBV19 combines with J gene TRBJ1-1; 7 positions match TRBD1. V shed 0 bases and J 4 bases; nucleotides not matched to a gene: 5. Germline-derived CDR1 and CDR2 are LNHDA and SQIVND (reference sequence). The CDR3 loop spans 15 amino acids. The CDR3 reads CASSIDTGVGTEAFF. The CDR3, as DNA: TGTGCCAGTAGTATAGATACAGGGGTCGGCACTGAAGCTTTCTTT.

The chain uses TRBV19 and TRBJ2-6; no reliable D call. V was pared by 7 bases and J by 10 bases, with 20 bases between. Looked up from germline, CDR1 is LNHDA and CDR2 is SQIVND (reference sequence). The CDR3 runs to 15 residues. The CDR3 reads CASTNSFPSVNVLTF. The CDR3 DNA follows: TGTGCCAGTACAAACAGCTTTCCCTCTGTAAACGTCCTGACTTTC.

The CDR3 DNA is TGTGCCAGCAGGAGTTGGGGAGATGAGCAGTTCTTC. It encodes CASRSWGDEQFF. The rearrangement joins TRBV25-1 to TRBJ2-1, with D maybe TRBD2 (5 bases). The CDR3 has 12 amino acids. Germline V gene lookup returns CDR1 MGHDK and CDR2 SYGVNS. Between the trimmed V and J ends, which lost 6 bases and 8 bases, there was a span of 11 bases.

This chain uses TRBV6-5 with TRBJ1-4; 8 bases are a match to TRBD1. V lost 6 bases to trimming and J lost 8 bases; unmatched junction nucleotides: 11. In germline, CDR1 is MNHEY, CDR2 SVGAGI. This CDR3 region has 15 residues. The CDR3 protein is CASRHRDRLPEKLFF. DNA for the CDR3: TGTGCCAGCAGGCACAGGGACAGGCTCCCCGAAAAACTGTTTTTT.

CDR3 coding DNA: TGTGCCAGCAGCTCTGGACAGGGCAACACTGAAGCTTTCTTT. It translates to CASSSGQGNTEAFF. V usage is TRBV6-6 and J usage is TRBJ1-1; 8 nucleotides agree with TRBD1. Germline lookup yields CDR1 MNHNY and CDR2 SVGAGI (reference sequence). The V segment lost 6 bases and the J segment 2 bases; nucleotides outside the gene matches: 5. CDR3 length: 14 amino acids.

This sequence joins TRBV6-4 and TRBJ2-2, with TRBD1 matching over 10 bases. J gave up 4 bases and V 4 bases, and 3 bases lay outside the gene matches. CDR1 and CDR2 (germline): MRHNA, SNTAGT. This CDR3 spans 15 amino acids. The chain's CDR3 is CASSGQGAGTGELFF. In DNA form, the CDR3 reads TGTGCCAGCAGTGGACAGGGGGCAGGCACCGGGGAGCTGTTTTTT.

The V call is TRBV19, the J call TRBJ1-5; TRBD1 might be the D (6 bases). This CDR3 contains 17 residues. Trimming removed 4 bases at V and 0 bases at J, with 16 bases between. Per germline, CDR1 LNHDA and CDR2 SQIVND (reference sequence). The CDR3 DNA reads as TGTGCCAGTAGTACGGACAGCTCCTTCTATAGCAATCAGCCCCAGCATTTT. As protein: CASSTDSSFYSNQPQHF.

V and J are TRBV18 and TRBJ2-1; 12 bases agree with TRBD1. The CDR3 runs to 18 residues. In germline, CDR1 is KGHSH, CDR2 LQKENI. Losses at the gene ends were 0 bases for V and 7 bases for J; bases not matched to a gene: 10. CDR3 bases: TGTGCCAGCTCACCACCCCGGGACAGGGGGCAAGGGTGGAATGAGCAGTTCTTC. Protein sequence: CASSPPRDRGQGWNEQFF.

The chain joins TRBV11-2 to TRBJ2-3; 8 positions agree with TRBD2. Trimming cost V 1 base and J 2 bases; bases outside gene matches: 8. Germline V gene sequence: CDR1 SGHAT, CDR2 FQNNGV. This CDR3 is 17 amino acids long. CDR3 protein: CASSLVVSGTNTDTQYF. In nucleotides, the CDR3 is TGTGCCAGCAGCTTAGTGGTTAGCGGGACCAACACAGATACGCAGTATTTT.

This CDR3 is CASMAGSEAFF. DNA of the CDR3: TGCGCCAGCATGGCGGGGTCCGAAGCTTTCTTT. The gene calls are TRBV5-1 and TRBJ1-1; D is undetermined. Germline V gene sequence: CDR1 SGHRS, CDR2 YFSETQ. CDR3 length equals 11 residues. V dropped 6 bases and J dropped 8 bases, with 11 bases sitting between them. The variable domain in full, with the rest retrieved from reference TRBV5-1 and TRBJ1-1, is KAGVTQTPRYLIKTRGQQVTLSCSPISGHRSVSWYQQTPGQGLQFLFEYFSETQRNKGNFPGRFSGRQFSNSRSEMNVSTLELGDSALYLCASMAGSEAFFGQGTRLTVV.

The rearrangement joins TRBV10-3 to TRBJ2-7; no firm D call. This CDR3 is 14 amino acids long. Trimming removed 4 bases at V and 2 bases at J, with 12 bases between. Germline V gene data show CDR1 as ENHRY and CDR2 as SYGVKD. The CDR3 region has the DNA TGTGCCATCAGTGTTCCGGAACAGACCTACGAGCAGTACTTC. Its translation: CAISVPEQTYEQYF.

The V gene is TRBV9, the J gene TRBJ2-3, with D perhaps matching TRBD1 (5 bases). Germline CDR1 SGDLS, CDR2 YYNGEE. Trimming removed 7 bases from V and 6 bases from J, with 18 bases in between. The CDR3 length is 14 residues. CDR3 residues: CASGRQGQADTQYF. Here the CDR3 DNA reads TGTGCCAGCGGTAGGCAGGGTCAAGCCGATACGCAGTATTTT. The full variable domain, with the rest looked up from reference TRBV9 and TRBJ2-3, is DSGVTQTPKHLITATGQRVTLRCSPRSGDLSVYWYQQSLDQGLQFLIQYYNGEERAKGNILERFSAQQFPDLHSELNLSSLELGDSALYFCASGRQGQADTQYFGPGTRLTVL.

A remark on this clone: Other DNA sequences in the same sample also yield this CDR3. V usage is TRBV14 and J usage is TRBJ2-5; no clear D. CDR1 is SGHDN, CDR2 FVKESK, per germline. The CDR3 sequence is 13 residues long. Trimming removed 2 bases from V and 2 bases from J, with 6 bases in between. CDR3 nucleotides: TGTGCCAGCAGCCAAACAATTCAAGAGACCCAGTACTTC. It encodes CASSQTIQETQYF.

Only a few counts were recorded for this clone. The chain links TRBV28 to TRBJ2-1; possibly TRBD2 for D (7 bases). The ends were cut back, 2 bases at V and 8 bases at J, with 13 bases in the middle. The CDR3 has 14 amino acids. Germline V gene lookup returns CDR1 MDHEN and CDR2 SYDVKM. The CDR3 DNA reads as TGTGCCAGCAGTTTAAGAGGGGGGGTGGATGAGCAGTTCTTC. Protein sequence: CASSLRGGVDEQFF.